The 9 T cell receptor beta chains listed next were all sequenced from one sample in a study of blood T cell repertoires in COVID-19 (dated by TCRdb to the early 2020s). Library prep was done by the immunoSEQ multiplex PCR assay. This immuneACCESS table, as held by TCRdb, lists in-frame sequences with V and J called but not all clones. Of the missing ones, under half trace to an unresolved V gene in checked studies; the others have no known cause. In this sample the table shows 150,000 to 200,000 clones, 65% to 90% of which occur a single time. The top ten hold over 7% of the sample. The sequencing input was peripheral blood. The receptor set was obtained from a man aged 45-60 years with active or convalescent COVID-19.

This clone showed up just a few times. V gene TRBV29-1 combines with J gene TRBJ1-1; 7 nucleotides align to TRBD1. V lost 3 bases to trimming and J lost 5 bases; unmatched junction nucleotides: 6. The CDR3 loop spans 13 amino acids. Germline V CDR1 and CDR2: SQVTM, ANQGSEA. Here the CDR3 reads CSVDKGAQTEAFF. In DNA, the CDR3 is TGCAGCGTTGATAAGGGGGCGCAAACTGAAGCTTTCTTT.

CDR3 nucleotides: TGTGCCAGCAGCCAACTAAAGGAGCAGTTCTTC. Amino acids: CASSQLKEQFF. The genes are TRBV3-1 (or the pseudogene TRBV3-2) and TRBJ2-1, with D uncertain. V shed 2 bases and J shed 10 bases, with 6 bases lying between them. Germline CDR1 LGHDT, CDR2 YNNKEL (reference sequence). The CDR3 totals 11 residues.

J is TRBJ1-3 and V is TRBV6-2 or TRBV6-3; the D gene is possibly TRBD1 (6 bases). This CDR3 spans 16 amino acids. The germline V and J ends were trimmed by 6 bases and 0 bases, with 15 bases remaining between them. The germline CDR1 and CDR2 sequences are MNHEY and SVGEGT. CDR3 loop: CASSDRRRISGNTIYF. In DNA, the CDR3 is TGTGCCAGCAGCGACAGGAGACGTATCTCTGGAAACACCATATATTTT.

The DNA for the CDR3 is TGTGCCAGCTGGGGGGAATTCGGTCAGCCCCAGCATTTT. Its protein product is CASWGEFGQPQHF. The chain employs TRBV2 and TRBJ1-5, with a weak D call TRBD1 (5 bases). The germline gives CDR1 SNHLY, CDR2 FYNNEI. The CDR3 is made up of 13 amino acids. Trimming stripped 8 bases from V and 6 bases from J, with 14 bases between.

This clone was detected ten times or more. The rearrangement joins TRBV7-9 to TRBJ1-2; 8 positions agree with TRBD1. With V trimmed by 5 bases and J by 3 bases, 11 bases remained unmatched. The germline V gene has CDR1 SEHNR and CDR2 FQNEAQ (reference sequence). CDR3 length equals 16 residues. CDR3 sequence (DNA): TGTGCCAGCAGCGCCGGACAGGGCCGGGGTGACTATGGCTACACCTTC. Translating it yields CASSAGQGRGDYGYTF.

J is TRBJ2-1 and V is TRBV9; the D gene is possibly TRBD1 (6 bases). The CDR3 contains 13 residues. Trimming shortened V by 5 bases and J by 8 bases, and 14 bases separated the two germline ends. Germline V gene data show CDR1 as SGDLS and CDR2 as YYNGEE. The CDR3 nucleotides are TGTGCCAGCAGTACAGGGATATCCCATGAGCAGTTCTTC. Protein sequence: CASSTGISHEQFF.

The V and J genes are TRBV11-2 and TRBJ2-7; 9 nucleotides line up with TRBD1. With V trimmed by 4 bases and J by 3 bases, 7 bases remained unmatched. The CDR3 totals 15 residues. Germline CDR1 and CDR2: SGHAT and FQNNGV. Here the CDR3 reads CASSSDTGGGYEQYF. CDR3 sequence (DNA): TGTGCCAGCAGCTCGGATACAGGGGGCGGCTACGAGCAGTACTTC.

The rearrangement joins TRBV7-3 to TRBJ2-2; 13 nucleotides line up with TRBD2. The CDR3 length is 20 residues. Germline CDR1 and CDR2: SGHTA and FQGTGA. J was trimmed by 5 bases and V by 0 bases; bases with no gene match: 12. CDR3 amino acids: CASSLTPNGLAGASTGELFF. CDR3 in DNA: TGTGCCAGCAGCTTAACGCCTAATGGACTAGCGGGAGCAAGTACCGGGGAGCTGTTTTTT.

The V and J genes are TRBV7-3 and TRBJ1-1; 9 bases map to TRBD1. Germline lookup yields CDR1 SGHTA and CDR2 FQGTGA. The length of the CDR3 is 14 residues. J gave up 6 bases and V 5 bases, and 7 bases lay outside the gene matches. The CDR3 is CASSPGTGRSEAFF. CDR3 sequence (DNA): TGTGCCAGCAGCCCAGGGACAGGGCGGTCTGAAGCTTTCTTT.